Listed here are 11 T cell receptor beta chains from one sample, sequenced in a study of blood T cell repertoires in COVID-19. Profiling relied on immunoSEQ multiplex PCR, and the TCRdb table lists in-frame clones only, not all of them. The sample shows about 210,000 clones, almost 90% of them seen only once. Sequencing input: peripheral blood. These TCRs come from a man younger than 35 with active or convalescent COVID-19.

The chain has TRBV30 and TRBJ1-1; perhaps TRBD1 as D (5 bases). CDR1 is GTSNPN and CDR2 is SVGIG in the germline V gene (reference sequence). The CDR3 contains 12 residues. The germline V and J ends were trimmed by 0 bases and 8 bases, with 10 bases remaining between them. The CDR3 sequence: CAWSVGDVEAFF. DNA for the CDR3: TGTGCCTGGAGTGTAGGGGATGTCGAAGCTTTCTTT. Combining the CDR3 with reference TRBV30 and TRBJ1-1 gives the whole variable domain SQTIHQWPATLVQPVGSPLSLECTVEGTSNPNLYWYRQAAGRGLQLLFYSVGIGQISSEVPQNLSASRPQDRQFILSSKKLLLSDSGFYLCAWSVGDVEAFFGQGTRLTVV.

The chain carries TRBV7-6 and TRBJ1-5, with 8 bases lining up with TRBD1. The CDR3 spans 16 residues. Germline lookup yields CDR1 SGHVS and CDR2 FNYEAQ. V lost 5 bases and J lost 2; bases outside the gene matches: 8. CDR3: CASSTTGGLGNQPQHF. The CDR3 nucleotides are TGTGCCAGCAGCACTACAGGGGGATTAGGCAATCAGCCCCAGCATTTT.

In DNA form, the CDR3 reads TGTGCCAGCTCCAGGGTTAGTGGCTACACCTTC. This sequence encodes CASSRVSGYTF. The V and J genes are TRBV18 and TRBJ1-2, with a weak D call TRBD1 (5 bases). V was trimmed by 6 bases and J by 7 bases, leaving 9 bases between them. The CDR3 has 11 residues. Germline assignment: CDR1 KGHSH and CDR2 LQKENI.

The gene calls are TRBV7-8 and TRBJ1-2; D gene uncertain. Trimming took off 0 bases at V and 6 bases at J, with 5 bases between the two ends. This CDR3 is 12 amino acids long. Germline V gives CDR1 SGHVS, CDR2 FQNEAQ. CDR3 in amino acids: CASSLALDGYTF. In DNA form, the CDR3 reads TGTGCCAGCAGCTTAGCGCTAGATGGCTACACCTTC.

The V gene is TRBV2, the J gene TRBJ2-3; TRBD1 matches at 10 bases. CDR1 is SNHLY, CDR2 FYNNEI, per germline. The CDR3 runs to 14 residues. V shed 7 bases and J 6 bases; nucleotides not matched to a gene: 7. The CDR3 DNA reads TGTGCCAGCATCCGGGACAGGGGATTGGATACGCAGTATTTT. It yields the protein CASIRDRGLDTQYF. The entire variable domain, with the rest obtained from reference TRBV2 and TRBJ2-3, is as follows: EPEVTQTPSHQVTQMGQEVILRCVPISNHLYFYWYRQILGQKVEFLVSFYNNEISEKSEIFDDQFSVERPDGSNFTLKIRSTKLEDSAMYFCASIRDRGLDTQYFGPGTRLTVL.

The V call is TRBV9, the J call TRBJ1-4; 8 positions agree with TRBD1. V trimming: 0 bases; J trimming: 8 bases; junction bases outside the gene matches: 9. Looked up from germline, CDR1 is SGDLS and CDR2 is YYNGEE. CDR3 length equals 16 residues. CDR3 region: CASSVGESGGLEKLFF. The CDR3 DNA is TGTGCCAGCAGCGTAGGAGAATCAGGGGGCTTAGAAAAACTGTTTTTT.

The CDR3 sequence: CASSSKPTSAGELFF. CDR3 in DNA: TGTGCCAGCAGCTCGAAGCCAACTAGCGCCGGGGAGCTGTTTTTT. The gene calls are TRBV5-6 and TRBJ2-2, with 7 bases identical to TRBD2. The CDR3 sequence is 15 residues long. Germline-derived CDR1 and CDR2 are SGHDT and YYEEEE. V lost 3 bases to trimming and J lost 6 bases; unmatched junction nucleotides: 8.

This sequence joins TRBV5-1 and TRBJ1-1, with TRBD1 as a possible D gene (5 bases). CDR3 length equals 14 residues. V was shortened by 4 bases and J by 1 base, with 11 bases between the two germline ends. Germline lookup yields CDR1 SGHRS and CDR2 YFSETQ. The CDR3 reads CASSRDLRNTEAFF. The DNA of the CDR3 is TGCGCCAGCAGCAGGGACTTAAGGAACACTGAAGCTTTCTTT. The full variable domain, in which reference TRBV5-1 and TRBJ1-1 provide the parts outside the CDR3, is KAGVTQTPRYLIKTRGQQVTLSCSPISGHRSVSWYQQTPGQGLQFLFEYFSETQRNKGNFPGRFSGRQFSNSRSEMNVSTLELGDSALYLCASSRDLRNTEAFFGQGTRLTVV.

This chain joins TRBV6-1 and TRBJ1-5, with D perhaps TRBD1 (6 bases). Looked up from germline, CDR1 is MNHNS and CDR2 is SASEGT. CDR3 length: 15 amino acids. The V end lost 0 bases, the J end lost 6 bases, and 12 bases lay between the germline ends. CDR3 residues: CASSEAGGPSQPQHF. CDR3 bases: TGTGCCAGCAGTGAAGCCGGGGGGCCCAGTCAGCCCCAGCATTTT.

The chain has TRBV18 and TRBJ1-2; TRBD1 is a possible D gene (6 bases). The V end lost 3 bases, the J end lost 1 base, and 9 bases lay between the germline ends. The germline gives CDR1 KGHSH, CDR2 LQKENI. The CDR3 runs 14 residues. The CDR3 reads CASSPTGDNYGYTF. The CDR3 nucleotides are TGTGCCAGCTCACCGACAGGAGATAACTATGGCTACACCTTC.

V usage is TRBV7-2 and J usage is TRBJ2-3; 9 bases agree with TRBD2. CDR3 size: 13 residues. Germline lookup yields CDR1 SGHTA and CDR2 FQGNSA. V shed 10 bases and J 2 bases; nucleotides not matched to a gene: 4. The CDR3 sequence: CANRLAATDTQYF. CDR3 nucleotide sequence: TGTGCCAACCGACTAGCGGCCACAGATACGCAGTATTTT.